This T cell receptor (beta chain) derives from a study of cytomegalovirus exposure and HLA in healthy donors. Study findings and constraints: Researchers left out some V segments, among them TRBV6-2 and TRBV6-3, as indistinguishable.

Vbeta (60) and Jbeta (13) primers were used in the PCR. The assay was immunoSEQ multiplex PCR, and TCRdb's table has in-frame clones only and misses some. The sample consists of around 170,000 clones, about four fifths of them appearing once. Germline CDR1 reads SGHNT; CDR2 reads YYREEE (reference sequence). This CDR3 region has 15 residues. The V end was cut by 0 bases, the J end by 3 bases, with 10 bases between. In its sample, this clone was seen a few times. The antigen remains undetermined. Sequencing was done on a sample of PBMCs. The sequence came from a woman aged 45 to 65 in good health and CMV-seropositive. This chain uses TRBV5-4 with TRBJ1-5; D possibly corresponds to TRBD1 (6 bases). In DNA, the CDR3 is TGTGCCAGCAGCTTGGGGGGGCGCGACAATCAGCCCCAGCATTTT. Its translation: CASSLGGRDNQPQHF.